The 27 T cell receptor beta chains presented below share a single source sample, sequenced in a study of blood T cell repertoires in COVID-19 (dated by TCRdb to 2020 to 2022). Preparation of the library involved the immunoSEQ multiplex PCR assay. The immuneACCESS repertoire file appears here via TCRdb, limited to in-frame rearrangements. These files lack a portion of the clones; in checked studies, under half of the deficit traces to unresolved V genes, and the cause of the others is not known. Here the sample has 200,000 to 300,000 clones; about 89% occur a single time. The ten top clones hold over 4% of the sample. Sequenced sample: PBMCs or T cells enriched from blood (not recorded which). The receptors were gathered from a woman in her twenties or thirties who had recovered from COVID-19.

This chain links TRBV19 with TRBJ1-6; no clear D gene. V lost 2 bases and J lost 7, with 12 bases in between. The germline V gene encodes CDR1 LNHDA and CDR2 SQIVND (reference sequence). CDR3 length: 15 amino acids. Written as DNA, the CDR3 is TGTGCCAGTAGTATAAGGTCCGGAGGGAATTCACCCCTCCACTTT. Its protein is CASSIRSGGNSPLHF.

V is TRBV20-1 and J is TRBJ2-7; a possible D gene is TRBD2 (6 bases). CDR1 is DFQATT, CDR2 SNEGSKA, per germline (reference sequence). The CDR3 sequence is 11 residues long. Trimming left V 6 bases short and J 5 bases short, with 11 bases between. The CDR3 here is CSAVTRNEQYF. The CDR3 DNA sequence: TGCAGTGCCGTGACTAGGAACGAGCAGTACTTC.

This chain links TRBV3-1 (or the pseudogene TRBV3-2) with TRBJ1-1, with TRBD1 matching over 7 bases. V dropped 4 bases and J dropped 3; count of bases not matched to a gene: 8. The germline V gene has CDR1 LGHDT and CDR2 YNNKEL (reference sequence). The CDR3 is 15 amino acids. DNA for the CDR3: TGTGCCAGCAGCCGCGAAAGACAGGGTGACACTGAAGCTTTCTTT. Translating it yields CASSRERQGDTEAFF.

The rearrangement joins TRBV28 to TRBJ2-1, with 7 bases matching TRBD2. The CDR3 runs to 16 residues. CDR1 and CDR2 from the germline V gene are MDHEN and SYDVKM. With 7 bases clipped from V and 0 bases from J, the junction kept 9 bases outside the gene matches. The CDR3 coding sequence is TGTGCCAGCACCCGCGGAGCGGGAAGCTCCTACAATGAGCAGTTCTTC. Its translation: CASTRGAGSSYNEQFF. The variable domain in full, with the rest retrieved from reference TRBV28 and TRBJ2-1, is DVKVTQSSRYLVKRTGEKVFLECVQDMDHENMFWYRQDPGLGLRLIYFSYDVKMKEKGDIPEGYSVSREKKERFSLILESASTNQTSMYLCASTRGAGSSYNEQFFGPGTRLTVL.

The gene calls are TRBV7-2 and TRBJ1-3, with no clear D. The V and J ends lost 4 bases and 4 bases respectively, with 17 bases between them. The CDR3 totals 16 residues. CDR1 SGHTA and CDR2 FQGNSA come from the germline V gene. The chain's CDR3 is CASSSASPVSGNTIYF. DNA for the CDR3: TGTGCCAGCAGCTCTGCGTCGCCGGTCTCCGGAAACACCATATATTTT.

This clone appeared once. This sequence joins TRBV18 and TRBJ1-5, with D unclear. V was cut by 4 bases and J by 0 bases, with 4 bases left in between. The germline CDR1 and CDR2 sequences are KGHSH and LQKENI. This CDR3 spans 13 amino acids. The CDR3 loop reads CASSLNSNQPQHF. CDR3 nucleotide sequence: TGTGCCAGCTCACTAAATAGCAATCAGCCCCAGCATTTT.

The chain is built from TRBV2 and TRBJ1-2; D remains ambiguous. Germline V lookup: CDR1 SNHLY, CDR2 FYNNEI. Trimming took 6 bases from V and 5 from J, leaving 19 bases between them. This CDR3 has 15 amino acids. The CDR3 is CASRTTVRGGYGYTF. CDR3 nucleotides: TGTGCCAGCAGAACTACCGTCCGGGGAGGATATGGCTACACCTTC.

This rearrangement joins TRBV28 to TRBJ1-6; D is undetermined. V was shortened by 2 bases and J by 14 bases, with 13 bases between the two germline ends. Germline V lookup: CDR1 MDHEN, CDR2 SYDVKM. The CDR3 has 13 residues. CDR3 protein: CASSLISPRTLHF. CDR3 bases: TGTGCCAGCAGTTTAATCAGTCCCAGAACCCTCCACTTT.

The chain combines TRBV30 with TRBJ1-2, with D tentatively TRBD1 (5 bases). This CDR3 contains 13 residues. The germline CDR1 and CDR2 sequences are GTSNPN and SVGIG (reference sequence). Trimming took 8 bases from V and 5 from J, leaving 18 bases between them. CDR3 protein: CANPGGSGYGYTF. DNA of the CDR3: TGTGCCAACCCCGGGGGGAGTGGGTATGGCTACACCTTC. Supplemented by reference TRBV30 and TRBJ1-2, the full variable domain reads SQTIHQWPATLVQPVGSPLSLECTVEGTSNPNLYWYRQAAGRGLQLLFYSVGIGQISSEVPQNLSASRPQDRQFILSSKKLLLSDSGFYLCANPGGSGYGYTFGSGTRLTVV.

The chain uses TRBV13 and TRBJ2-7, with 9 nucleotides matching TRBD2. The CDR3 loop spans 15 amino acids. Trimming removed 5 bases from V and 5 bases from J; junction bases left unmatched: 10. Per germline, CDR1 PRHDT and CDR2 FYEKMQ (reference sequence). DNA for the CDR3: TGTGCCAGCAGCCTAAGACTAGCGGCGCACCACGAGCAGTACTTC. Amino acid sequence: CASSLRLAAHHEQYF.

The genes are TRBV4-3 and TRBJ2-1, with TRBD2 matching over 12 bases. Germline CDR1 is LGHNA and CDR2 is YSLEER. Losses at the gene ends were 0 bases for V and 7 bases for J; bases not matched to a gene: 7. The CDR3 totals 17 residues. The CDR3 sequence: CASSQDLAGGPRNEQFF. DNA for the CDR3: TGCGCCAGCAGCCAAGACCTAGCGGGAGGGCCGAGGAATGAGCAGTTCTTC.

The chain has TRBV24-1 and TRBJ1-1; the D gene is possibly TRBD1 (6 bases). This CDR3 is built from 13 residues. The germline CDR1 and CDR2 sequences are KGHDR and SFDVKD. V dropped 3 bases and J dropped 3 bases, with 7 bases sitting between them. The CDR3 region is CATSDDRHTEAFF. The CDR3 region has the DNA TGTGCCACCAGTGATGACAGGCACACTGAAGCTTTCTTT.

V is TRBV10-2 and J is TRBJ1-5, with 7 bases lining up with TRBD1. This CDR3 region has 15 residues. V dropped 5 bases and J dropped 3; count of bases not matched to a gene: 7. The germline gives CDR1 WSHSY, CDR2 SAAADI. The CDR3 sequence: CASSHPGQTNQPQHF. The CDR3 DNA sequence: TGCGCCAGCAGTCACCCGGGACAGACCAATCAGCCCCAGCATTTT.

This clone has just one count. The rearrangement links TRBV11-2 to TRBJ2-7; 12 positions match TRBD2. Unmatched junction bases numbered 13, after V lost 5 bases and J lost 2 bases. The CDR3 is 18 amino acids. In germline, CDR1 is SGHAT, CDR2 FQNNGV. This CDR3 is CASSPRKRTSGVAYEQYF. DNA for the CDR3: TGTGCCAGCAGCCCCCGAAAAAGGACTAGCGGGGTCGCCTACGAGCAGTACTTC.

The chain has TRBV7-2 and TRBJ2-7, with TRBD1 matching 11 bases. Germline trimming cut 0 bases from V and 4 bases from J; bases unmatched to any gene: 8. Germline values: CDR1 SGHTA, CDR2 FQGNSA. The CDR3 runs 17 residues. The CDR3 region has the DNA TGTGCCAGCAGCTTAGCCGCATCCGGGACAGGGGGGTACGAGCAGTACTTC. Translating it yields CASSLAASGTGGYEQYF.

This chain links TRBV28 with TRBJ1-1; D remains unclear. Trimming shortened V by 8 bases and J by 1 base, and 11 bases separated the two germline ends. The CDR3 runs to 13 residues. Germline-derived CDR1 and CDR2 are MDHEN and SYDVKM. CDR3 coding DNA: TGTGCCAGCGGAGGGATATCGAACACTGAAGCTTTCTTT. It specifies CASGGISNTEAFF.

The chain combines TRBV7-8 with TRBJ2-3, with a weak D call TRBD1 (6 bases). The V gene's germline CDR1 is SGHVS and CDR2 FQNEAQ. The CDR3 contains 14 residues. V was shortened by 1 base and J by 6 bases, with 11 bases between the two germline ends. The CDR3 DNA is TGTGCCAGCAGCTTAGACAACAGGGTCGATACGCAGTATTTT. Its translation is CASSLDNRVDTQYF.

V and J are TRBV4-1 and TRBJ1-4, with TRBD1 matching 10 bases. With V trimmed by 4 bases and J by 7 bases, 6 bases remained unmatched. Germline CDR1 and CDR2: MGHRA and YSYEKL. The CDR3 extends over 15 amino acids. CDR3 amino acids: CASSRRQGASEKLFF. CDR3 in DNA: TGCGCCAGCAGCCGTAGACAGGGGGCGTCTGAAAAACTGTTTTTT.

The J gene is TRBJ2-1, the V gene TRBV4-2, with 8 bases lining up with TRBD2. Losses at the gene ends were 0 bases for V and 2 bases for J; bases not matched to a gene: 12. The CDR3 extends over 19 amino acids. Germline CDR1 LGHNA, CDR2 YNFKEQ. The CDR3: CASSQERLGTGLAYNEQFF. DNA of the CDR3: TGTGCCAGCAGCCAAGAGCGGCTGGGGACGGGACTAGCCTACAATGAGCAGTTCTTC.

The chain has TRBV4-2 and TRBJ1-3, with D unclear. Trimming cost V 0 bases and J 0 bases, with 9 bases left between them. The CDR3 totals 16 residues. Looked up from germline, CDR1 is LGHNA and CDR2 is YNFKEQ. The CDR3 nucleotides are TGTGCCAGCAGCCAAGATTTCACTAGCTCTGGAAACACCATATATTTT. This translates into CASSQDFTSSGNTIYF.

The CDR3 protein is CASSRTGVQPQHF. The CDR3 DNA sequence: TGTGCCAGCAGCCGAACAGGGGTCCAGCCCCAGCATTTT. V usage is TRBV27 and J usage is TRBJ1-5; 7 bases agree with TRBD1. Germline V gene data show CDR1 as MNHEY and CDR2 as SMNVEV (reference sequence). Germline trimming cut 6 bases from V and 7 bases from J; bases unmatched to any gene: 6. CDR3 length: 13 residues.

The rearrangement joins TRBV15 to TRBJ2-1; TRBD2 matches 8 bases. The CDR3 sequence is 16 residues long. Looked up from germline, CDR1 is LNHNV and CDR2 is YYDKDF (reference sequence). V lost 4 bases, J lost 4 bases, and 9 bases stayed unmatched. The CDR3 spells CATSTAGLAGYNEQFF. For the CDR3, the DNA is TGTGCCACCAGCACTGCCGGACTAGCCGGGTACAATGAGCAGTTCTTC. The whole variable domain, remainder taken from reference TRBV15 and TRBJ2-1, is DAMVIQNPRYQVTQFGKPVTLSCSQTLNHNVMYWYQQKSSQAPKLLFHYYDKDFNNEADTPDNFQSRRPNTSFCFLDIRSPGLGDTAMYLCATSTAGLAGYNEQFFGPGTRLTVL.

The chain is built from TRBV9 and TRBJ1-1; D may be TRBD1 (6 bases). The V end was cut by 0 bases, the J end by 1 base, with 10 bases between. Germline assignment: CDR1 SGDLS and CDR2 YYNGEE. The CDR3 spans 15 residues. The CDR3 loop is CASSVEDRSNTEAFF. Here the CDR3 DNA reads TGTGCCAGCAGCGTAGAGGACAGATCGAACACTGAAGCTTTCTTT. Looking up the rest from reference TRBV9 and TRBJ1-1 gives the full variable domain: DSGVTQTPKHLITATGQRVTLRCSPRSGDLSVYWYQQSLDQGLQFLIQYYNGEERAKGNILERFSAQQFPDLHSELNLSSLELGDSALYFCASSVEDRSNTEAFFGQGTRLTVV.

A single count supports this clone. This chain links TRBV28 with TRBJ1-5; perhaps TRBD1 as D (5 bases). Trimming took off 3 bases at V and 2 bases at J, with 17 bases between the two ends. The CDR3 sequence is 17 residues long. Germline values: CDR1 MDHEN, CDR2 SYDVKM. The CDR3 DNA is TGTGCCAGCAGTTTGCCGACCCAGGGTTATGGCAATCAGCCCCAGCATTTT. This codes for CASSLPTQGYGNQPQHF.

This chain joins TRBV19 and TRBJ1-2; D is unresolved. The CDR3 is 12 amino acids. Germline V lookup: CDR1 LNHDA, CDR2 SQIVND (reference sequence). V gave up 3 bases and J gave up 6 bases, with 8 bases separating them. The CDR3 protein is CASSIDINGYTF. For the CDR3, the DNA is TGTGCCAGTAGTATTGACATTAATGGCTACACCTTC.

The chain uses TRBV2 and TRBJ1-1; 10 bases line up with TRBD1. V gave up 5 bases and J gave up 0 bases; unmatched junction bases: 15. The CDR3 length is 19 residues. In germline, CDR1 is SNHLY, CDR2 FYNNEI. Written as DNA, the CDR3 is TGTGCCAGCAGTCCCCAAGACAGGGGGCGAGTTGTCATGAACACTGAAGCTTTCTTT. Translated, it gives CASSPQDRGRVVMNTEAFF.

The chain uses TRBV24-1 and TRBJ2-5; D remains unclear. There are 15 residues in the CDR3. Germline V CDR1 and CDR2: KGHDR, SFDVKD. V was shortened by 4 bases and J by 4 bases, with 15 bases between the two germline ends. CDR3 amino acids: CATSDTPVRGETQYF. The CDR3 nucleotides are TGTGCCACCAGTGACACTCCAGTCCGCGGAGAGACCCAGTACTTC.